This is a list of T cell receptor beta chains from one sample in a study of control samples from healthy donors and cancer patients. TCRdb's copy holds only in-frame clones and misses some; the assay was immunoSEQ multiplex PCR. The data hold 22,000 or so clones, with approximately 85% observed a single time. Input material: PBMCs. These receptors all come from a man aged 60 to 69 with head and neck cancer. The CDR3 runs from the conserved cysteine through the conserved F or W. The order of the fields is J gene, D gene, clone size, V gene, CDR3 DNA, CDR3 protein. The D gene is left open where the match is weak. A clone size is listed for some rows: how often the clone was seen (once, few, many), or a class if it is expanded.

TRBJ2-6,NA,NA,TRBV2,TGTGCCAGCAGTGAACGGTCTGGGGCCAACGTCCTGACTTTC,CASSERSGANVLTF
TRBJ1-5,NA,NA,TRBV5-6,TGTGCCAGCAGCTCCTCTGGGGGGGGCAATCAGCCCCAGCATTTT,CASSSSGGGNQPQHF
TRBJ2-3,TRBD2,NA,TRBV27,TGTGCCAGCCGACTAGCGGGAGGGGATACGCAGTATTTT,CASRLAGGDTQYF
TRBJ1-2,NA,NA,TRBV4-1,TGCGCCAGCAGCTCCCGGGAGGGCCGTCCTCATGGCTACACCTTC,CASSSREGRPHGYTF
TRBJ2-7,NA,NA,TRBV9,TGTGCCAGCAGTCGGGGAGGCGGGACTGGGGGGAACGAGCAGTACTTC,CASSRGGGTGGNEQYF
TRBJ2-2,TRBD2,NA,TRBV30,TGTGCCTGGAGTAGGACTAGCGGGAGGGCCCCCACCGGGGAGCTGTTTTTT,CAWSRTSGRAPTGELFF
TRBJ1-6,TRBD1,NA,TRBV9,TGTGCCAGCAGCGTAGAGACAGGGGGTAATTCACCCCTCCACTTT,CASSVETGGNSPLHF
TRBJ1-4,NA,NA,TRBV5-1,TGCGCCAGCAGCTTCACTCTAGTACAGGCAACTAATGAAAAACTGTTTTTT,CASSFTLVQATNEKLFF
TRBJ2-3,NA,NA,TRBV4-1,TGCGCCAGCAGCCAAGATGAGGACGATACGCAGTATTTT,CASSQDEDDTQYF
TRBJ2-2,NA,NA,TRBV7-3,TGTGCCAGCAGCTTGATAAACCAGGGGGAGCTGTTTTTT,CASSLINQGELFF
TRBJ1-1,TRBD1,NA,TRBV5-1,TGCGCCAGCAGCCCTACGGACAGGGATGAAGCTTTCTTT,CASSPTDRDEAFF
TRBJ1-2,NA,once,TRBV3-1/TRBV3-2,TGTGCCAGCAGCCAGGCAAGGGATGGCTACACCTTC,CASSQARDGYTF
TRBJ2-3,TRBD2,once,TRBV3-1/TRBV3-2,TGTGCCAGCAGCCCCTTTAGCGGGAGTAGCACAGATACGCAGTATTTT,CASSPFSGSSTDTQYF
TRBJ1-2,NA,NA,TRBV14,TGTGCCAGCAGCCAAGATCGGACAGTAAGCTACACCTTC,CASSQDRTVSYTF
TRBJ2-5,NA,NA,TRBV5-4,TGTGCCAGCAGCCCGGAGTGGGAAGAGACCCAGTACTTC,CASSPEWEETQYF
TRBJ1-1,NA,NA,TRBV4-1,TGCGCCAGCAGCCAAGACCGGGGGCAGGCAACTGAAGCTTTCTTT,CASSQDRGQATEAFF
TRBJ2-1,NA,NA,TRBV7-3,TGTGCCAGCAGCTTGGCCGGAGCCAATGAGCAGTTCTTC,CASSLAGANEQFF
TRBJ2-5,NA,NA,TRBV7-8,TGTGCCAGCAGCTCCACGACAGGTTTGCGAGAGACCCAGTACTTC,CASSSTTGLRETQYF
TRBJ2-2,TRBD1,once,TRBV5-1,TGCGCCAGCAGCCCATCTTCTCCTGGGACAGGGCTAGACACCGGGGAGCTGTTTTTT,CASSPSSPGTGLDTGELFF
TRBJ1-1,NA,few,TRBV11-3,TGTGCCAGCAGCTTGAGGGGGGTTGAAGCTTTCTTT,CASSLRGVEAFF
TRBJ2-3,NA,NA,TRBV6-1,TGTGCCAGCAGCGAAGGGATGGCAGATACGCAGTATTTT,CASSEGMADTQYF
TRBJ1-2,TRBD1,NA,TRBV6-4,TGTGCCAGCAGTATGACAGGGGGCAACTATGGCTACACCTTC,CASSMTGGNYGYTF
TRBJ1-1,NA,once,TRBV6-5,TGTGCCAGCCGGATAGAAGCGAACACTGAAGCTTTCTTT,CASRIEANTEAFF
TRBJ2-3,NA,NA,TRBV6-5,TGTGCCAGTAGACTAGTTACTGGCGGGGATACGCAGTATTTT,CASRLVTGGDTQYF